Listed below are T cell receptor beta chains from one sample, sequenced in a study of T cell responses to AZD1222 COVID-19 vaccine. Sequenced by immunoSEQ multiplex PCR; TCRdb stores in-frame clones only, minus some. The data contain some 120,000 clones, about 85% of them singletons. Sequences were derived from peripheral blood, sampled on day 0 of AZD1222 vaccination. Receptors were obtained from an adult in good health. The CDR3 runs from the conserved cysteine through the conserved F or W. The D gene is left open where the match is weak. Clone size appears in some rows only: once, few, many, or a class for an expanded clone.

>-|once|TRBJ2-7|TRBV18
TGTGCCAGCTCTCCCGGGACCCCCTACGAGCAGTACTTC
CASSPGTPYEQYF
>TRBD1|-|TRBJ1-1|TRBV30
TGTGCCTGGAATCCGGGACAGCTTAACACTGAAGCTTTCTTT
CAWNPGQLNTEAFF
>-|-|TRBJ1-1|TRBV21-1
TGTGCCAGCAGCAGCCGGGACAGGGTATGGGCGAACACTGAAGCTTTCTTT
CASSSRDRVWANTEAFF
>TRBD1|-|TRBJ1-4|TRBV6-5
TGTGCCGGGAGCAGGGACAGATCTAATGAAAAACTGTTTTTT
CAGSRDRSNEKLFF
>TRBD1|once|TRBJ2-7|TRBV5-1
TGCGCCAGCAGCAGCCCGGGACAGGACTACGAGCAGTACTTC
CASSSPGQDYEQYF
>-|-|TRBJ2-7|TRBV27
TGTGCCAGCAGTTTATCGACCAGGACCGAGCAGTACTTC
CASSLSTRTEQYF
>-|-|TRBJ1-1|TRBV5-1
TGCGCCAGCAGCCGTCTACTTGACACTGAAGCTTTCTTT
CASSRLLDTEAFF
>TRBD2|once|TRBJ2-3|TRBV4-3
TGCGCCAGCAGCCAAGCCGCCCCAGGGACTAAGGCGTATACGCAGTATTTT
CASSQAAPGTKAYTQYF
>-|-|TRBJ1-1|TRBV6-5
TGTGCCAGCAGTTACGGGGGCGGGAACACTGAAGCTTTCTTT
CASSYGGGNTEAFF
>-|-|TRBJ2-4|TRBV6-2/TRBV6-3
TGTGCCAGCAGCCTGGGGGGTTCGGTCGACATTCAGTACTTC
CASSLGGSVDIQYF
>-|-|TRBJ2-7|TRBV11-2
TGTGCCAGCAGCGAGGCGGTTTCGGGAACCTACGAGCAGTACTTC
CASSEAVSGTYEQYF
>-|-|TRBJ2-3|TRBV7-2
TGTGCCAGCAGCTTAAGCAGGGTCCCTAGCACAGATACGCAGTATTTT
CASSLSRVPSTDTQYF
>-|-|TRBJ1-3|TRBV5-1
TGCGCCAGCGGGACGGAGCCCTCTGGAAACACCATATATTTT
CASGTEPSGNTIYF
>-|-|TRBJ1-3|TRBV5-4
TGTGCCAGCAGCCTAGGACAGAGCTCTGGAAACACCATATATTTT
CASSLGQSSGNTIYF
>-|-|TRBJ1-1|TRBV7-2
TGTGCCAGCCTCTCAAAGGGTGAAGCTTTCTTT
CASLSKGEAFF
>TRBD1|once|TRBJ2-7|TRBV9
TGTGCCAGCAGCCGGACAGGGGATTCCTACGAGCAGTACTTC
CASSRTGDSYEQYF
>-|-|TRBJ1-3|TRBV4-2
TGTGCCAGCAGCCAAGGGTCGTTCATCTCTGGAAACACCATATATTTT
CASSQGSFISGNTIYF
>-|-|TRBJ2-3|TRBV12-5
TGTGCTAGTGGTCCAGACGAAGATACGCAGTATTTT
CASGPDEDTQYF
>-|-|TRBJ1-6|TRBV28
TGTGCCAGCCTACCCCCCCCACAGGGTGAAACGAGGAATTCACCCCTCCACTTT
CASLPPPQGETRNSPLHF
>-|-|TRBJ2-3|TRBV28
TGTGCCAGCAGTTTACAGGGGGGCGCAGGGGATACGCAGTATTTT
CASSLQGGAGDTQYF
>TRBD1|few|TRBJ1-1|TRBV28
TGTGCCAGCAGCCCCTGGACAGGGTCGAAAACTGAAGCTTTCTTT
CASSPWTGSKTEAFF
>-|-|TRBJ2-6|TRBV5-1
TGCGCCAGCAGCTTCGCCAGGCAGGACCTCGCCAACGTCCTGACTTTC
CASSFARQDLANVLTF
>-|-|TRBJ1-5|TRBV6-2/TRBV6-3
TGTGCCAGCAGTGAGCCCGGAAATCAGCCCCAGCATTTT
CASSEPGNQPQHF
>-|-|TRBJ2-4|TRBV21-1
TGTGCCAGCAGCAAATCTGGGACAGATCTTCTAGCCAAAAACATTCAGTACTTC
CASSKSGTDLLAKNIQYF
>-|-|TRBJ2-5|TRBV24-1
TGTGCCACCAGTGATCTACGGACATCCCAAGAGACCCAGTACTTC
CATSDLRTSQETQYF
>TRBD1|-|TRBJ1-3|TRBV28
TGTGCCACCGAGACAGGGGGCTCTGGAAACACCATATATTTT
CATETGGSGNTIYF
>TRBD1|-|TRBJ1-5|TRBV19
TGTGCCAGTAATGACAGGGGAATAAGCAATCAGCCCCAGCATTTT
CASNDRGISNQPQHF
>-|-|TRBJ2-7|TRBV6-2/TRBV6-3
TGTGCCAGCAGTTACGAAGAACAGGGCTTATACGAGCAGTACTTC
CASSYEEQGLYEQYF
>-|-|TRBJ2-3|TRBV24-1
TGTGCCACCAGTGGGGGGCTAGCGGCCTCGGATACGCAGTATTTT
CATSGGLAASDTQYF
>TRBD1|-|TRBJ2-1|TRBV19
TGTGCCACCTCAGACAGGGGGAACAATGAGCAGTTCTTC
CATSDRGNNEQFF
>-|few|TRBJ2-5|TRBV20-1
TGCAGTGCTAGTTTATCTCTAGCACAAGAGACCCAGTACTTC
CSASLSLAQETQYF
>-|-|TRBJ1-3|TRBV9
TGTGCCAGCAGCGTCGGACTCAGCTCTGGAAACACCATATATTTT
CASSVGLSSGNTIYF
>-|-|TRBJ1-2|TRBV5-4
TGTGCCAGCAGCTTGGCCAGCGGCGGAACTAACTATGGCTACACCTTC
CASSLASGGTNYGYTF
>TRBD1|-|TRBJ1-1|TRBV5-4
TGTGCCAGCACTGGACAGGGCTATACTGAAGCTTTCTTT
CASTGQGYTEAFF
>-|-|TRBJ2-7|TRBV9
TGTGCCAGCAGCGTAGATGGCAGCTCCTACGAGCAGTACTTC
CASSVDGSSYEQYF
>TRBD1|-|TRBJ1-2|TRBV5-6
TGTGCCAGCGGACAGGGAGGTAACTATGGCTACACCTTC
CASGQGGNYGYTF
>-|-|TRBJ1-2|TRBV2
TGTGCCAGCAGCGGACATACGAACTATGGCTACACCTTC
CASSGHTNYGYTF
>-|-|TRBJ1-3|TRBV30
TGTGCCTGGAGTTTGACTTCTTCTGGAAACACCATATATTTT
CAWSLTSSGNTIYF
>-|-|TRBJ1-2|TRBV18
TGTGCCAGCTCACCCGTACCCGAGCGCGGCTACACCTTC
CASSPVPERGYTF
>-|-|TRBJ2-6|TRBV5-1
TGCGCCAGCAGCTTGGGACCTGGGGCCAACGTCCTGACTTTC
CASSLGPGANVLTF
>-|-|TRBJ1-1|TRBV4-1
TGCGCCAGCAGCCAAGAGGGTCGGCGGGGAGGAGGTGAAGCTTTCTTT
CASSQEGRRGGGEAFF
>-|-|TRBJ1-2|TRBV3-1/TRBV3-2
TGTGCCAGCAGCCAAGGGGGCCATGGCTACACCTTC
CASSQGGHGYTF
>-|-|TRBJ1-6|TRBV5-6
TGTGCCAGCAGCGTGAGCGGGAATTCACCCCTCCACTTT
CASSVSGNSPLHF
>-|-|TRBJ1-6|TRBV9
TGTGCCAGCAGCGGAGGGGGATATAATTCACCCCTCCACTTT
CASSGGGYNSPLHF
>TRBD1|-|TRBJ2-7|TRBV5-1
TGCGCCAGCAGGGACAGGCAGAGGGGCGAGCAGTACTTC
CASRDRQRGEQYF
>TRBD1|-|TRBJ1-5|TRBV27
TGTGCCAGCAGTTTATCGGGACAGGGGGCGCGTGGTAGTCAGCCCCAGCATTTT
CASSLSGQGARGSQPQHF
>TRBD2|-|TRBJ2-5|TRBV7-2
TGTGCCAGCAGCCGCGGGGGGCGGGAGACCCAGTACTTC
CASSRGGRETQYF
>TRBD2|-|TRBJ2-3|TRBV7-3
TGTGCCAGCAGCGTAACTAGCGGGGGGGTGAGCACAGATACGCAGTATTTT
CASSVTSGGVSTDTQYF
>-|-|TRBJ1-1|TRBV6-5
TGTGCCAGCAGCCGGACACAGGACCACCTGGCTTTCTTT
CASSRTQDHLAFF